These 23 T cell receptor beta chains were sequenced from one sample in a study of T-cell memory formation after mild COVID-19. Each CDR3 protein is one row after TCRdb ran MiXCR on the 5' RACE reads. The sample yields approximately 200,000 distinct CDR3 sequences, 16% seen once. The sample comprised PBMCs or a T cell subset sorted from them (not recorded which). Every receptor here comes from an adult woman who had mild COVID-19 (a few samples of this study predate the infection). Cell type and time point are not known.

The table lists this clonotype with a few counts. CDR3 residues: CSARQTSGGFF. CDR3 nucleotides: TGCAGTGCTAGACAGACTAGCGGGGGCTTCTTC. The V and J genes are TRBV20-1 and TRBJ2-1, with 12 positions matching TRBD2. The CDR3 is made up of 11 amino acids. CDR1 is DFQATT and CDR2 is SNEGSKA in the germline V gene (reference sequence). Germline trimming cut 2 bases from V and 16 bases from J; bases unmatched to any gene: 3.

Only one count was recorded for this clonotype. J is TRBJ1-5 and V is TRBV20-1, with D possibly TRBD1 on 6 matching bases. CDR1 and CDR2 from the germline V gene are DFQATT and SNEGSKA (reference sequence). Trimming pared 4 bases from V and 3 bases from J, leaving 13 bases between. The CDR3 loop spans 14 amino acids. CDR3 nucleotide sequence: TGCAGTGCTACCGGGACACGGGACAATCAGCCCCAGCATTTT. Translation gives CSATGTRDNQPQHF.

This clonotype was seen only a few times. The chain carries TRBV29-1 and TRBJ1-1; TRBD1 matches 7 bases. The CDR3 runs to 13 residues. Germline CDR1 is SQVTM and CDR2 is ANQGSEA. V lost 3 bases and J lost 6; bases outside the gene matches: 7. CDR3 nucleotide sequence: TGCAGCGTTGATTCACAGGGGAGGGCTGAAGCTTTCTTT. Translation gives CSVDSQGRAEAFF.

This clonotype was found a few times. This rearrangement joins TRBV20-1 to TRBJ2-3; D is possibly TRBD2 (5 bases). Germline lookup yields CDR1 DFQATT and CDR2 SNEGSKA (reference sequence). The V end lost 5 bases, the J end lost 0 bases, and 18 bases lay between the germline ends. This CDR3 has 16 amino acids. The CDR3 bases are TGCAGTGCTCCACGTCGGACTCATACTAGCACAGATACGCAGTATTTT. Translated: CSAPRRTHTSTDTQYF.

The CDR3: CASTLGLIEGYTF. CDR3 DNA sequence: TGTGCCAGCACCCTGGGGCTGATTGAAGGCTACACCTTC. The chain links TRBV12-3 or TRBV12-4 to TRBJ1-2; perhaps TRBD1 as D (5 bases). With 7 bases removed from V and 8 bases from J, the gap between germline ends came to 17 bases. The CDR3 extends over 13 amino acids.

This clonotype was seen only a few times. This chain connects TRBV7-6 to TRBJ2-6; D is undetermined. Trimming took off 0 bases at V and 4 bases at J, with 10 bases between the two ends. The CDR3 has 16 amino acids. Germline V CDR1 and CDR2: SGHVS, FNYEAQ. CDR3 sequence reads: CASSLAAGRGANVLTF. CDR3 DNA sequence: TGTGCCAGCAGCTTAGCGGCAGGCCGAGGGGCCAACGTCCTGACTTTC. Full variable domain (outside the CDR3, taken from reference TRBV7-6 and TRBJ2-6): GAGVSQSPRYKVTKRGQDVALRCDPISGHVSLYWYRQALGQGPEFLTYFNYEAQQDKSGLPNDRFSAERPEGSISTLTIQRTEQRDSAMYRCASSLAAGRGANVLTFGAGSRLTVL.

J is TRBJ2-1 and V is TRBV7-3; 8 bases agree with TRBD2. The V gene's germline CDR1 is SGHTA and CDR2 FQGTGA. CDR3 length: 15 residues. V dropped 3 bases and J dropped 4; count of bases not matched to a gene: 5. The CDR3 DNA sequence: TGTGCCAGCAGCTTCGTAGCGGGGAAATACAATGAGCAGTTCTTC. Translation gives CASSFVAGKYNEQFF.

This chain connects TRBV3-1 to TRBJ2-7; 8 bases match TRBD2. This CDR3 is 15 amino acids long. After removal of 2 bases from V and 6 bases from J, the junction contained 9 bases not matched to a gene. CDR1 is LGHDT and CDR2 is YNNKEL in the germline V gene (reference sequence). In DNA, the CDR3 is TGTGCCAGCAGCCAAAGACTAGCGATATCCGGCGAGCAGTACTTC. Translated: CASSQRLAISGEQYF.

This clonotype was picked up many times. The chain couples TRBV20-1 to TRBJ2-2; 10 bases fit TRBD2. V gave up 2 bases and J gave up 4 bases; unmatched junction bases: 4. The V gene's germline CDR1 is DFQATT and CDR2 SNEGSKA (reference sequence). The CDR3 runs 15 residues. As DNA, the CDR3 is TGCAGTGCTAGAAGCAGCGGGAGGGCCACCGGGGAGCTGTTTTTT. This translates into CSARSSGRATGELFF.

The chain links TRBV7-2 to TRBJ2-7; 8 bases are shared with TRBD2. Unmatched junction bases numbered 13, after V lost 6 bases and J lost 3 bases. CDR1 and CDR2 from the germline V gene are SGHTA and FQGNSA. CDR3 size: 16 residues. The CDR3 here is CASSLSGGNPNYEQYF. In nucleotides, the CDR3 is TGTGCCAGCAGTCTCAGCGGGGGAAACCCTAACTACGAGCAGTACTTC.

The chain joins TRBV25-1 to TRBJ1-2; D remains unclear. This CDR3 is 16 amino acids long. Per the germline V gene, CDR1 is MGHDK and CDR2 is SYGVNS. The V gene lost 2 bases and the J gene lost 0 bases, with 13 bases spanning the gap. The CDR3 sequence: CASSELTAVSNYGYTF. CDR3 bases: TGTGCCAGCAGTGAACTAACGGCGGTTTCTAACTATGGCTACACCTTC.

The chain joins TRBV29-1 to TRBJ1-2; D not resolved. V was cut by 7 bases and J by 8 bases, with 14 bases left in between. The germline CDR1 and CDR2 sequences are SQVTM and ANQGSEA. CDR3 length: 11 amino acids. CDR3 nucleotides: TGCAGCGCTCCCGCCCCTGGGGGCTACACCTTC. It specifies CSAPAPGGYTF.

V gene TRBV20-1 combines with J gene TRBJ2-3; D perhaps matches TRBD1 (6 bases). Looked up from germline, CDR1 is DFQATT and CDR2 is SNEGSKA (reference sequence). With 4 bases removed from V and 1 base from J, the gap between germline ends came to 9 bases. CDR3 length equals 13 residues. CDR3 residues: CSAKYRGTDTQYF. The CDR3 coding sequence is TGCAGTGCTAAGTACAGGGGCACAGATACGCAGTATTTT.

The gene calls are TRBV7-8 and TRBJ1-5, with D tentatively TRBD1 (6 bases). Trimming stripped 5 bases from V and 2 bases from J, with 13 bases between. The CDR3 length is 15 residues. Germline loops: CDR1 SGHVS, CDR2 FQNEAQ. The CDR3 nucleotides are TGTGCCAGCAGCCCCGTCAGGGGAGGCAATCAGCCCCAGCATTTT. It is translated as CASSPVRGGNQPQHF.

The J gene is TRBJ2-3, the V gene TRBV20-1, with a weak D call TRBD1 (6 bases). The CDR3 covers 13 residues. Trimming removed 6 bases at V and 2 bases at J, with 12 bases between. Germline assignment: CDR1 DFQATT and CDR2 SNEGSKA (reference sequence). This chain's CDR3 is CSAGWTATDTQYF. The CDR3 DNA is TGCAGTGCAGGGTGGACAGCCACAGATACGCAGTATTTT.

The J gene is TRBJ2-7, the V gene TRBV6-6; TRBD1 matches 7 bases. The ends lost 6 bases at V and 1 base at J; junction bases unmatched: 6. The CDR3 is 14 residues long. Germline values: CDR1 MNHNY, CDR2 SVGAGI (reference sequence). CDR3 coding DNA: TGTGCCAGCAGCTATGGACAGGCTTCCTACGAGCAGTACTTC. Translating it yields CASSYGQASYEQYF.

The chain employs TRBV11-3 and TRBJ1-5; D possibly corresponds to TRBD1 (5 bases). Trimming removed 4 bases from V and 1 base from J, with 11 bases in between. Germline V gives CDR1 SGHNT, CDR2 YENEEA. This CDR3 comprises 15 residues. CDR3: CASSSRQLSNQPQHF. The CDR3 DNA follows: TGTGCCAGCAGCTCCCGACAGCTCAGCAATCAGCCCCAGCATTTT. The variable domain in full, completed from reference TRBV11-3 and TRBJ1-5, reads EAGVVQSPRYKIIEKKQPVAFWCNPISGHNTLYWYLQNLGQGPELLIRYENEEAVDDSQLPKDRFSAERLKGVDSTLKIQPAELGDSAVYLCASSSRQLSNQPQHFGDGTRLSIL.

The table lists this clonotype with a few counts. J is TRBJ2-3 and V is TRBV3-1, with D unresolved. The CDR3 extends over 15 amino acids. Trimming pared 0 bases from V and 2 bases from J, leaving 9 bases between. Per germline, CDR1 LGHDT and CDR2 YNNKEL (reference sequence). The CDR3 protein is CASSQDLLNTDTQYF. The DNA for the CDR3 is TGTGCCAGCAGCCAAGACTTACTCAACACAGATACGCAGTATTTT.

This clonotype was seen only a few times. This rearrangement joins TRBV7-3 to TRBJ2-2, with TRBD1 matching over 7 bases. Trimming removed 5 bases from V and 5 bases from J; junction bases left unmatched: 17. In germline, CDR1 is SGHTA, CDR2 FQGTGA. CDR3 length: 18 amino acids. The CDR3 DNA sequence: TGTGCCAGCAGCCCGGGCCGTACCGGGACAGAGATAACCGGGGAGCTGTTTTTT. It encodes CASSPGRTGTEITGELFF.

The V gene is TRBV20-1, the J gene TRBJ2-3; D possibly matches TRBD1 or TRBD2 (5 bases each). This CDR3 has 16 amino acids. The germline CDR1 and CDR2 sequences are DFQATT and SNEGSKA (reference sequence). The V gene lost 5 bases and the J gene lost 0 bases, with 18 bases spanning the gap. The CDR3 reads CSAAAGTPGSTDTQYF. DNA for the CDR3: TGCAGTGCTGCCGCCGGGACCCCAGGCAGCACAGATACGCAGTATTTT.

CDR3: CASSPRQGNTDTQYF. DNA for the CDR3: TGTGCCAGCAGTCCAAGGCAGGGAAACACAGATACGCAGTATTTT. J is TRBJ2-3 and V is TRBV27, with D perhaps TRBD1 (5 bases). Deletions cut 5 bases from V and 2 bases from J, with 14 bases between. In germline, CDR1 is MNHEY, CDR2 SMNVEV (reference sequence). This CDR3 comprises 15 residues.

This clonotype was observed a few times. This chain connects TRBV19 to TRBJ1-1; D uncertain. CDR1 and CDR2 (germline): LNHDA, SQIVND (reference sequence). V was trimmed by 3 bases and J by 0 bases, leaving 11 bases between them. The CDR3 totals 15 residues. CDR3 amino acids: CASSIGRALNTEAFF. As DNA, the CDR3 is TGTGCCAGTAGTATCGGACGGGCTTTGAACACTGAAGCTTTCTTT.

This clonotype was recorded a few times. This chain joins TRBV11-2 and TRBJ2-1; D is unresolved. There are 15 residues in the CDR3. CDR1 is SGHAT and CDR2 is FQNNGV in the germline V gene. V lost 5 bases to trimming and J lost 2 bases, with 13 bases between them. The CDR3 coding sequence is TGTGCCAGCAGCCCCGCGCCCGATGCCTACAATGAGCAGTTCTTC. Translating it yields CASSPAPDAYNEQFF. Combining the CDR3 with reference TRBV11-2 and TRBJ2-1 gives the whole variable domain EAGVAQSPRYKIIEKRQSVAFWCNPISGHATLYWYQQILGQGPKLLIQFQNNGVVDDSQLPKDRFSAERLKGVDSTLKIQPAKLEDSAVYLCASSPAPDAYNEQFFGPGTRLTVL.